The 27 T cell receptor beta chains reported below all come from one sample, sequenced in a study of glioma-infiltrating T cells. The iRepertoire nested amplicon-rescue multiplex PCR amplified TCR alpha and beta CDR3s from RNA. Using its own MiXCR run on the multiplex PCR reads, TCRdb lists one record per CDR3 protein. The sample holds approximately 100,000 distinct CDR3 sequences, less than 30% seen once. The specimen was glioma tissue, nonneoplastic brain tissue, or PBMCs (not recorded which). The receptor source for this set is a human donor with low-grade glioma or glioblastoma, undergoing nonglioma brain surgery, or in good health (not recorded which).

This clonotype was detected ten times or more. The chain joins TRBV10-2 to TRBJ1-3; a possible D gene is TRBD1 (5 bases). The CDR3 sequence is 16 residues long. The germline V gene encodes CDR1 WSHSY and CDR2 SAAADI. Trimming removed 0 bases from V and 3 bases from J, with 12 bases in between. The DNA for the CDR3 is TGCGCCAGCAGTGAGTCGGCAGGGACTTTTGGAAACACCATATATTTT. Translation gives CASSESAGTFGNTIYF.

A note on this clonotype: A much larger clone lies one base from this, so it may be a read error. The CDR3 reads CASSLTGEQGAEAFF. Here the CDR3 DNA reads TGTGCCAGCAGCCTTACAGGGGAGCAGGGCGCTGAAGCTTTCTTT. The J gene is TRBJ1-1, the V gene TRBV11-2; 7 nucleotides match TRBD1. Germline V gives CDR1 SGHAT, CDR2 FQNNGV. This CDR3 spans 15 amino acids. The trim removed 5 bases at V and 6 bases at J, leaving 12 bases unmatched.

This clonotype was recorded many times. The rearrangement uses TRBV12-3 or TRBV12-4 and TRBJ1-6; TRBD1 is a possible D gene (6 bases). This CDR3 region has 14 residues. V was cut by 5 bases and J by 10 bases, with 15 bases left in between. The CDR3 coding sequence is TGTGCCAGCAGTATCAGGGGTCAAGGATCACCCCTCCACTTT. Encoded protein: CASSIRGQGSPLHF.

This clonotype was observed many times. CDR3 bases: TGCAGTGCTGCCGGCGGCACAGATACGCAGTATTTT. Translated, it gives CSAAGGTDTQYF. This sequence joins TRBV20-1 and TRBJ2-3, with D unclear. This CDR3 has 12 residues. The V and J ends lost 5 bases and 1 base respectively, with 7 bases between them. Germline-derived CDR1 and CDR2 are DFQATT and SNEGSKA (reference sequence).

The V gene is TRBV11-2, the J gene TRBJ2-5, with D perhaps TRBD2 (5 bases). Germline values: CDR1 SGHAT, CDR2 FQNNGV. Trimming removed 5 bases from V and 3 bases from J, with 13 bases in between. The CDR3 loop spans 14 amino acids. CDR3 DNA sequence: TGTGCCAGCAGCCGGGATTTGGCGGAAGAGACCCAGTACTTC. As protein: CASSRDLAEETQYF.

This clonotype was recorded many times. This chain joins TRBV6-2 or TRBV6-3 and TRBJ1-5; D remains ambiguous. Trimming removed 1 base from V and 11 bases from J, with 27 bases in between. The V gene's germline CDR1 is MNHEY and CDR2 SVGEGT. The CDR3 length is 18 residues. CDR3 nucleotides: TGTGCCAGCAGTTACTTAAGCTTCCTGCCGGCTCCGTTTAGGACCCAGCATTTT. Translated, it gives CASSYLSFLPAPFRTQHF.

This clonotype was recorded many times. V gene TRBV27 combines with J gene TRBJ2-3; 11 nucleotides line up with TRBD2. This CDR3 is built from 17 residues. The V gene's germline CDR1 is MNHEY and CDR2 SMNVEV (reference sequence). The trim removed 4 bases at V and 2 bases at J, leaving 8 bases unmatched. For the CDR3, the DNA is TGTGCCAGCAGTTCGTATTTGACTAGCGGGGCCACAGATACGCAGTATTTT. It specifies CASSSYLTSGATDTQYF.

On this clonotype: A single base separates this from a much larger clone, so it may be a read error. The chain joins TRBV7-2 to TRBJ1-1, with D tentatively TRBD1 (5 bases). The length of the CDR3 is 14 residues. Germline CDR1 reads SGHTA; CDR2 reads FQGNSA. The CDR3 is CASSLGGRNAEAFF. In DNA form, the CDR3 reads TGTGCCAGCAGCTTAGGGGGACGGAACGCTGAAGCTTTCTTT. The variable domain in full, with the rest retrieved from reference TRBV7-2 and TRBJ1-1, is GAGVSQSPSNKVTEKGKDVELRCDPISGHTALYWYRQSLGQGLEFLIYFQGNSAPDKSGLPSDRFSAERTGGSVSTLTIQRTQQEDSAVYLCASSLGGRNAEAFFGQGTRLTVV.

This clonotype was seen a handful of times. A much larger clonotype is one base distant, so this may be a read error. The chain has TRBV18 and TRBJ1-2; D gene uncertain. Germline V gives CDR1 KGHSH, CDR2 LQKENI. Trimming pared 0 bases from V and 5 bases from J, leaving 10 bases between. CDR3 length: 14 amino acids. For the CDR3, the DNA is TGTGCCAGCTCACCACCCCCGGGCCAATATGGCTACACCTTC. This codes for CASSPPPGQYGYTF.

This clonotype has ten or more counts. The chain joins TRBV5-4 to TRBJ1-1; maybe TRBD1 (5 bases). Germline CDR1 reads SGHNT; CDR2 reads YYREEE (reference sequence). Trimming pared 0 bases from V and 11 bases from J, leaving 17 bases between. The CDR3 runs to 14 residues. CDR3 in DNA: TGTGCCAGCAGCTTGGCCGGGGGTACACTCGGGGCTTTCTTT. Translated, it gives CASSLAGGTLGAFF.

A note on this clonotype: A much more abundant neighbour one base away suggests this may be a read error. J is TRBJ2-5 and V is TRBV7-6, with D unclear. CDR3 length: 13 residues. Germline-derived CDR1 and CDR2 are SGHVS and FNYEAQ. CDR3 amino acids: CARSLPPGETQYF. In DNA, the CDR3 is TGTGCCAGAAGCTTACCCCCCGGGGAGACCCAGTACTTC. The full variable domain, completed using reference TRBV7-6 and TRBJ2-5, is GAGVSQSPRYKVTKRGQDVALRCDPISGHVSLYWYRQALGQGPEFLTYFNYEAQQDKSGLPNDRFSAERPEGSISTLTIQRTEQRDSAMYRCARSLPPGETQYFGPGTRLLVL.

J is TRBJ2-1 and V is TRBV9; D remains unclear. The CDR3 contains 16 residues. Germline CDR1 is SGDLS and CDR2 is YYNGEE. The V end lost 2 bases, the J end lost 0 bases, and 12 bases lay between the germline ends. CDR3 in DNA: TGTGCCAGCAGCGTCTCGACCATACCCTCCTACAATGAGCAGTTCTTC. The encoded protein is CASSVSTIPSYNEQFF.

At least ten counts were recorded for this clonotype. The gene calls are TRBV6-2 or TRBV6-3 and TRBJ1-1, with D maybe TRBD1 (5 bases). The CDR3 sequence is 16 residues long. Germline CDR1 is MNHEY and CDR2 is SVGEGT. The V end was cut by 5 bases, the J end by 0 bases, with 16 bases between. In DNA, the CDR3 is TGTGCCAGCAGTCCGGGGACCCTGTCTATGAACACTGAAGCTTTCTTT. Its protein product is CASSPGTLSMNTEAFF.

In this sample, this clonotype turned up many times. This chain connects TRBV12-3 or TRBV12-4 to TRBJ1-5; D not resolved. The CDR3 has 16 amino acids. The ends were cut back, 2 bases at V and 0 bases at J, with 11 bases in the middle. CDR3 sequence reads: CASSLNPDPSNQPQHF. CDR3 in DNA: TGTGCCAGCAGTTTAAATCCAGACCCTAGCAATCAGCCCCAGCATTTT.

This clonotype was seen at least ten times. The CDR3 sequence: CASSFMAGAYEQYF. The DNA of the CDR3 is TGTGCCAGCAGTTTTATGGCAGGGGCCTACGAGCAGTACTTC. The J gene is TRBJ2-7, the V gene TRBV27, with D possibly TRBD1 on 6 matching bases. CDR3 length: 14 amino acids. Germline loops: CDR1 MNHEY, CDR2 SMNVEV (reference sequence). V dropped 3 bases and J dropped 2 bases, with 11 bases sitting between them.

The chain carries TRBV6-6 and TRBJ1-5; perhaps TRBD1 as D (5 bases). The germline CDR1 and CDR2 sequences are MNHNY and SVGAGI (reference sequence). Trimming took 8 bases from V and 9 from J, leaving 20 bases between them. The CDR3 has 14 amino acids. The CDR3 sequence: CASVGGLGNRPQHF. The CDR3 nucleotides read TGTGCCAGCGTCGGGGGATTGGGCAACCGGCCCCAGCATTTT.

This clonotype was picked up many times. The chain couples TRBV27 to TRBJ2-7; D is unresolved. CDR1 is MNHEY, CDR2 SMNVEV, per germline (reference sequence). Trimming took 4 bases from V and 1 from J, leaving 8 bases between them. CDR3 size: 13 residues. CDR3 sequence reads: CASSSKTSYEQYF. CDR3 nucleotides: TGTGCCAGCAGTTCTAAGACATCCTACGAGCAGTACTTC.

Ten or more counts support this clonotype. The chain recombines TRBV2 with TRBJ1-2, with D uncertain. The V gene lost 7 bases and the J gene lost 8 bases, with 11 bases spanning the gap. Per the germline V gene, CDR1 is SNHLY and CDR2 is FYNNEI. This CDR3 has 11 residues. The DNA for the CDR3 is TGTGCCAGCACCCAACGGCGGGGCTACACCTTC. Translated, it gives CASTQRRGYTF.

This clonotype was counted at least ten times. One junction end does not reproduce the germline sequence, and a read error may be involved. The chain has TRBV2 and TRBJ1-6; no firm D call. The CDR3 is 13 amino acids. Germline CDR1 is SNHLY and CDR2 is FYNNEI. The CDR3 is CASSNSNNSPLHF. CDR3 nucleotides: TGTGCCAGCAGCAACTCCAATAATTCACCCCTCCACTTT.

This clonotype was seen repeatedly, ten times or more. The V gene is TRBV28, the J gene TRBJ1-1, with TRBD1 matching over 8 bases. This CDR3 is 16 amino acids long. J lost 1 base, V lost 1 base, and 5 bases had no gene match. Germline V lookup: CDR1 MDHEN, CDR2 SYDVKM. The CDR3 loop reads CASSLSVQGANTEAFF. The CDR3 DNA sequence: TGTGCCAGCAGTTTATCGGTCCAGGGGGCGAACACTGAAGCTTTCTTT. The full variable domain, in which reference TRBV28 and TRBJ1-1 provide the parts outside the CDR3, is DVKVTQSSRYLVKRTGEKVFLECVQDMDHENMFWYRQDPGLGLRLIYFSYDVKMKEKGDIPEGYSVSREKKERFSLILESASTNQTSMYLCASSLSVQGANTEAFFGQGTRLTVV.

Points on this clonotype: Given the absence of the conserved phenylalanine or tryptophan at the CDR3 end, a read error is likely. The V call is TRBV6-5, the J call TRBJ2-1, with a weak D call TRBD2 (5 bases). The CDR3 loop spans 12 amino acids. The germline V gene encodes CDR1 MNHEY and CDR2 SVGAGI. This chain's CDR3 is CTSGRVRNEQFV. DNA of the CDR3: TGTACCAGCGGCCGGGTTCGAAATGAGCAGTTCGTC.

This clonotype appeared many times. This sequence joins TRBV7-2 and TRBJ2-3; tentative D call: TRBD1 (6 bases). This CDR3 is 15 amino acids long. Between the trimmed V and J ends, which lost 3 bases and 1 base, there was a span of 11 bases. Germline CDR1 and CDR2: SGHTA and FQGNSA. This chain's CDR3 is CASSFQGMGTDTQYF. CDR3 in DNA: TGTGCCAGCAGCTTTCAGGGGATGGGCACAGATACGCAGTATTTT.

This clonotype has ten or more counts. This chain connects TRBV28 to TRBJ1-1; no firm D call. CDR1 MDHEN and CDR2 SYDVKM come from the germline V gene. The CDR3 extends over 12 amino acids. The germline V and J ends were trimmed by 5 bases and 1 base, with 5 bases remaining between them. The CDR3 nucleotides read TGTGCCAGCAGTCCACCGAACACTGAAGCTTTCTTT. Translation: CASSPPNTEAFF.

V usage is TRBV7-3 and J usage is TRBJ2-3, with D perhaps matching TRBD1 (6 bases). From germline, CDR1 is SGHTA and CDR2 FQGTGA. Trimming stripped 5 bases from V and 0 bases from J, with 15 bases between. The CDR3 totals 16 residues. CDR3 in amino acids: CASSKQGPFSTDTQYF. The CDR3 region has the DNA TGTGCCAGCAGCAAACAGGGCCCTTTTAGCACAGATACGCAGTATTTT.

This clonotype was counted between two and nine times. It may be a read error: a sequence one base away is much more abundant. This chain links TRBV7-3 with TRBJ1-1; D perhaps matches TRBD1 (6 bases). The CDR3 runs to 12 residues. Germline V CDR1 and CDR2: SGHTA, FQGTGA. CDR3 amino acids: CASSLDRDKASF. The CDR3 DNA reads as TGTGCCAGCAGCTTAGACCGGGACAAAGCTTCCTTT. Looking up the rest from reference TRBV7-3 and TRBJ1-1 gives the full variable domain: GAGVSQTPSNKVTEKGKYVELRCDPISGHTALYWYRQSLGQGPEFLIYFQGTGAADDSGLPNDRFFAVRPEGSVSTLKIQRTERGDSAVYLCASSLDRDKASFGQGTRLTVV.

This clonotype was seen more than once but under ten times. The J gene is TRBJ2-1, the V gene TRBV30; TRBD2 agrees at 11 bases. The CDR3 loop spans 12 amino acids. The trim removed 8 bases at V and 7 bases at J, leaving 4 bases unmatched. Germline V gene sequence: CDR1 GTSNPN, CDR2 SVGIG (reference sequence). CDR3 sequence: CALTSGMNEQFF. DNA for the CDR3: TGTGCCCTGACTAGCGGGATGAATGAGCAGTTCTTC.

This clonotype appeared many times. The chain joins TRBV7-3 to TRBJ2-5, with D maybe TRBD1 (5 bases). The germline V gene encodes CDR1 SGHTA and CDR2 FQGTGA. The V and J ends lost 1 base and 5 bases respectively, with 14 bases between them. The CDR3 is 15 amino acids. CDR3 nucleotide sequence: TGTGCCAGCAGCTTAAACGGCCAGGGCGGTGAGACCCAGTACTTC. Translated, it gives CASSLNGQGGETQYF.